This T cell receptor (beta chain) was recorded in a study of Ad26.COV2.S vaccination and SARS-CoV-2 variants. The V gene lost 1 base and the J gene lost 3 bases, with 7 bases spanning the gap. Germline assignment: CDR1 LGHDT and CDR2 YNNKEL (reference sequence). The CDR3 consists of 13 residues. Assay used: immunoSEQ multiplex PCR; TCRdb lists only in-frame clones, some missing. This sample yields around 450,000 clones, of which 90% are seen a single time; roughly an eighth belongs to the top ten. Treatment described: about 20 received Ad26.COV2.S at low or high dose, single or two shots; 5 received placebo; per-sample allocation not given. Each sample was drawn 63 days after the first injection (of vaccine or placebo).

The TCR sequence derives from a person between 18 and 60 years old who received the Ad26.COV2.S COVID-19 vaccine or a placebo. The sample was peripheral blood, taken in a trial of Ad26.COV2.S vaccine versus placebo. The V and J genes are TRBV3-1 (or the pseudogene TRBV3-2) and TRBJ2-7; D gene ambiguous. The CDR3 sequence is CASSQGQRYEQYF. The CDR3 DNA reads TGTGCCAGCAGCCAAGGTCAGCGCTACGAGCAGTACTTC.